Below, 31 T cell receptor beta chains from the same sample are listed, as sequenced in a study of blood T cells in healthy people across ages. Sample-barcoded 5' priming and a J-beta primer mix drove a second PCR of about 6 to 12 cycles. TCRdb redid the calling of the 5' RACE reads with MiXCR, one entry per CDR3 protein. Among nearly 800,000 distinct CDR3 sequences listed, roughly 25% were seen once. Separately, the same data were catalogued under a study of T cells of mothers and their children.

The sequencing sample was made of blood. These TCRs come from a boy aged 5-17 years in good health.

This CDR3 is CSASLGRELFF. The CDR3 nucleotides are TGCAGTGCTAGTTTGGGGAGAGAGCTGTTTTTT. The gene calls are TRBV20-1 and TRBJ2-2; possibly TRBD2 for D (5 bases). Germline assignment: CDR1 DFQATT and CDR2 SNEGSKA (reference sequence). The CDR3 has 11 amino acids. Trimming took 3 bases from V and 11 from J, leaving 10 bases between them.

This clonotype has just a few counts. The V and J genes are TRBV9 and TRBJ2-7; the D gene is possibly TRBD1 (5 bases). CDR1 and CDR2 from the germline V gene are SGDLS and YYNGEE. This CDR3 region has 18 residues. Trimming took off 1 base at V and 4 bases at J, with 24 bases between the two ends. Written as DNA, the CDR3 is TGTGCCAGCAGCGTAACGGACAACCCTGGGGCAGTACCGTACGAGCAGTACTTC. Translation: CASSVTDNPGAVPYEQYF.

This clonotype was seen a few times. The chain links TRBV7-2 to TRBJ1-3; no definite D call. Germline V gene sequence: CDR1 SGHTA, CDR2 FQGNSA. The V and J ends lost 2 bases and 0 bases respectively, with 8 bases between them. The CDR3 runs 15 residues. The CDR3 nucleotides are TGTGCCAGCAGCTTACAGCGGAGCTCTGGAAACACCATATATTTT. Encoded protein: CASSLQRSSGNTIYF. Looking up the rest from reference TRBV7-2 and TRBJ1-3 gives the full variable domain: GAGVSQSPSNKVTEKGKDVELRCDPISGHTALYWYRQSLGQGLEFLIYFQGNSAPDKSGLPSDRFSAERTGGSVSTLTIQRTQQEDSAVYLCASSLQRSSGNTIYFGEGSWLTVV.

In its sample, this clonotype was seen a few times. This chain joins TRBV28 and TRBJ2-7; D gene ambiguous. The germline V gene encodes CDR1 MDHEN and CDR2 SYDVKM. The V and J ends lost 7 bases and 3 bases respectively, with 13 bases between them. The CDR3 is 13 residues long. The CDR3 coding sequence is TGTGCCAGCAAGGTGGGGATAGACTACGAGCAGTACTTC. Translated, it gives CASKVGIDYEQYF.

The CDR3 DNA sequence: TGTGCCATCAGTGAAGTAAATGAGCAGTACTTC. Its protein product is CAISEVNEQYF. The J gene is TRBJ2-7, the V gene TRBV10-3, with no clear D. V lost 3 bases and J lost 7, with 7 bases in between. The CDR3 has 11 residues. CDR1 and CDR2 from the germline V gene are ENHRY and SYGVKD.

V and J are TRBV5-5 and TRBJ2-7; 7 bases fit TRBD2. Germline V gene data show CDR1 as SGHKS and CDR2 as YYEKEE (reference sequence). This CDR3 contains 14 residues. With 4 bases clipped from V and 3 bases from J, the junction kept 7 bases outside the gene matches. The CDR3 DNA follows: TGTGCCAGCAGCCCGCGGGAGTCTTTCTACGAGCAGTACTTC. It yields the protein CASSPRESFYEQYF.

The chain's CDR3 is CASNREGHHEQFF. The CDR3 coding sequence is TGTGCCAGCAATCGGGAGGGCCACCATGAGCAGTTCTTC. The rearrangement links TRBV7-2 to TRBJ2-1; 8 bases agree with TRBD2. The junction had 7 bases not matched to a gene; V was cut back by 7 bases and J by 8 bases. CDR3 length: 13 amino acids. The germline V gene encodes CDR1 SGHTA and CDR2 FQGNSA.

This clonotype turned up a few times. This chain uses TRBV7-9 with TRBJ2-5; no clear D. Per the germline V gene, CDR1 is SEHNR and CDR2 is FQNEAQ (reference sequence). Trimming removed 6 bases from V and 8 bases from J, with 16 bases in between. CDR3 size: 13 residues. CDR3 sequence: CASSPGPQSTQYF. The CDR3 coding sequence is TGTGCCAGCAGTCCGGGCCCTCAGAGCACCCAGTACTTC.

The CDR3 DNA sequence: TGTGCCAGCAGTTACGGGACGCTTTCCGAGCAGTACTTC. Its protein is CASSYGTLSEQYF. The chain links TRBV6-5 to TRBJ2-5; TRBD1 or TRBD2 may be the D gene (5 bases each). The J call may be in error: the DNA end matches TRBJ2-7 better. CDR1 and CDR2 from the germline V gene are MNHEY and SVGAGI. This CDR3 spans 13 amino acids.

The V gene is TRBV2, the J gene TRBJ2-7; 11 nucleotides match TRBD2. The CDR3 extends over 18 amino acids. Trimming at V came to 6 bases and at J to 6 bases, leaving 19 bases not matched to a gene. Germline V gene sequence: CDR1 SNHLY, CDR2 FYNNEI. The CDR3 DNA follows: TGTGCCAGCAGCGAAAGGAGGCTAGCGGGAGGTCCAGGGGGCGAGCAGTACTTC. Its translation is CASSERRLAGGPGGEQYF.

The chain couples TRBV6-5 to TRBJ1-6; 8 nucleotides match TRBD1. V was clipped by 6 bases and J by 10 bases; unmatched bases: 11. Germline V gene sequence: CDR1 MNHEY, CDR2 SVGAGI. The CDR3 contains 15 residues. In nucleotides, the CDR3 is TGTGCCAGCAGGATTAATCAGGGGGCGGGGTCACCCCTCCACTTT. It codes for CASRINQGAGSPLHF.

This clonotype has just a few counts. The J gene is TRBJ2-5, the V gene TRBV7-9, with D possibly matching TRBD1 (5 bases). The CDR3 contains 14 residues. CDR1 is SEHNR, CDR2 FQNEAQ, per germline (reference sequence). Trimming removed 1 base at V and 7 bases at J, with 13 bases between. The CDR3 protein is CASSLVQGKTTQYF. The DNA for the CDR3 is TGTGCCAGCAGCTTAGTTCAGGGAAAGACGACCCAGTACTTC.

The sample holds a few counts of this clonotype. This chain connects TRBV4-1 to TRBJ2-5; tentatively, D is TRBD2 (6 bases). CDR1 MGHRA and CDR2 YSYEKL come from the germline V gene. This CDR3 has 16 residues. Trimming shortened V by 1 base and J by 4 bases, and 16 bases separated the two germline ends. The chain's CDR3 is CASSQVQTPAGETQYF. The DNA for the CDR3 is TGCGCCAGCAGCCAAGTTCAAACTCCAGCGGGAGAGACCCAGTACTTC.

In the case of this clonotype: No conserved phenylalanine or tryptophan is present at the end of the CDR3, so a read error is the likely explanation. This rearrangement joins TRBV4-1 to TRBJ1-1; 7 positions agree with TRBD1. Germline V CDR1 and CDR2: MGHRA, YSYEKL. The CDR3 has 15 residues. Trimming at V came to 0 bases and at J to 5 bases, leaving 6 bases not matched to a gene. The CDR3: CASSQDFQGGTEAFL. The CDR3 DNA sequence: TGCGCCAGCAGCCAAGATTTTCAGGGGGGTACTGAAGCTTTCCTT.

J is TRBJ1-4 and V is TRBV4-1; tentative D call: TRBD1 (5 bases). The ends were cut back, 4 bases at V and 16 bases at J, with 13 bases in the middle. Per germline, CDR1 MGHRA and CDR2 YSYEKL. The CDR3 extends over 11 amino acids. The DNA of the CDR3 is TGCGCCAGCAGCCTCGGTACAGGAAAGTTTTTT. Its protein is CASSLGTGKFF.

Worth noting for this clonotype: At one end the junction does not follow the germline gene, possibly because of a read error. The CDR3: CSADKYNQQFF. The CDR3 DNA sequence: TGCAGCGCCGACAAGTACAATCAGCAGTTCTTC. The V call is TRBV29-1, the J call TRBJ2-1, with D hard to call. Germline loops: CDR1 SQVTM, CDR2 ANQGSEA. The CDR3 loop spans 11 amino acids.

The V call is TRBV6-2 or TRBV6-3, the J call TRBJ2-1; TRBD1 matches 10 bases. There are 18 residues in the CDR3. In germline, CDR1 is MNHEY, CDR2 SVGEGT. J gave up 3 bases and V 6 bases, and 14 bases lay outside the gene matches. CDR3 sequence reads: CASSRPGTGELGYNEQFF. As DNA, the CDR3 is TGTGCCAGCAGCCGTCCCGGGACAGGGGAGTTAGGCTACAATGAGCAGTTCTTC.

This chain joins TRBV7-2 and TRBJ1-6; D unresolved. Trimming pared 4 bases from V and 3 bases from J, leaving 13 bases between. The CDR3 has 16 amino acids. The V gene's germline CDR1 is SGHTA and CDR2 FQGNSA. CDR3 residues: CASSSSAGDYNSPLHF. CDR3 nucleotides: TGTGCCAGCAGCTCCTCGGCTGGGGACTATAATTCACCCCTCCACTTT. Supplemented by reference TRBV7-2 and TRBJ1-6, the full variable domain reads GAGVSQSPSNKVTEKGKDVELRCDPISGHTALYWYRQSLGQGLEFLIYFQGNSAPDKSGLPSDRFSAERTGGSVSTLTIQRTQQEDSAVYLCASSSSAGDYNSPLHFGNGTRLTVT.

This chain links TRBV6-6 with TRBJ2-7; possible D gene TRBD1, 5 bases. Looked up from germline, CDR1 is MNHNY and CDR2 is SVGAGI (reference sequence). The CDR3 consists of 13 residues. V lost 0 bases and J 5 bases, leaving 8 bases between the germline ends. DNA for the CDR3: TGTGCCAGCAGTTACTCGCCAGGGCACGAGCAGTACTTC. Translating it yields CASSYSPGHEQYF.

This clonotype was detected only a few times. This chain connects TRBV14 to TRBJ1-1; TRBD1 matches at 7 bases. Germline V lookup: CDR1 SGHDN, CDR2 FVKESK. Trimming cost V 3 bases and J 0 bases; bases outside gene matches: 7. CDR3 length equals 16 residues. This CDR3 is CASSHRTGLLNTEAFF. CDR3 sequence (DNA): TGTGCCAGCAGCCACAGGACAGGCTTGTTGAACACTGAAGCTTTCTTT.

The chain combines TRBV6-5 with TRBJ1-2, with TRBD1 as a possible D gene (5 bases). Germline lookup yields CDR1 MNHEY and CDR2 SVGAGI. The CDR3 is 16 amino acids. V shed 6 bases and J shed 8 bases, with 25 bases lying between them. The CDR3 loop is CASSKTQGGQGRGYTF. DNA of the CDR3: TGTGCCAGCAGCAAAACCCAGGGTGGCCAAGGGAGGGGCTACACCTTC.

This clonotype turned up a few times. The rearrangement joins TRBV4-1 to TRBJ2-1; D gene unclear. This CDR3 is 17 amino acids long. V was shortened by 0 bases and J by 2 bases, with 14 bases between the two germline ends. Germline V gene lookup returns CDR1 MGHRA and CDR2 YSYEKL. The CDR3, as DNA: TGCGCCAGCAGCCAAGATGGGCGTTTAGATCCCTACAATGAGCAGTTCTTC. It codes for CASSQDGRLDPYNEQFF.

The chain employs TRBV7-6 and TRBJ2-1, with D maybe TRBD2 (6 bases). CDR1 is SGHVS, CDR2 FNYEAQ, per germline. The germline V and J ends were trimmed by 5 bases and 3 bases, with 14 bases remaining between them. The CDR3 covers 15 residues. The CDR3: CASSLKPGLYNEQFF. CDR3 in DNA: TGTGCCAGCAGCCTGAAACCGGGACTCTACAATGAGCAGTTCTTC.

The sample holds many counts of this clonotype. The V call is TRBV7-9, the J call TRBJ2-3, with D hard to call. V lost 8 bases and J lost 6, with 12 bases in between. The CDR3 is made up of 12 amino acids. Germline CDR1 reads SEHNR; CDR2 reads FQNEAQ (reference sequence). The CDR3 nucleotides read TGTGCCAGCGAGACGAAGGGCGATACGCAGTATTTT. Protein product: CASETKGDTQYF. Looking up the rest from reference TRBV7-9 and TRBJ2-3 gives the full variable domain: DTGVSQNPRHKITKRGQNVTFRCDPISEHNRLYWYRQTLGQGPEFLTYFQNEAQLEKSRLLSDRFSAERPKGSFSTLEIQRTEQGDSAMYLCASETKGDTQYFGPGTRLTVL.

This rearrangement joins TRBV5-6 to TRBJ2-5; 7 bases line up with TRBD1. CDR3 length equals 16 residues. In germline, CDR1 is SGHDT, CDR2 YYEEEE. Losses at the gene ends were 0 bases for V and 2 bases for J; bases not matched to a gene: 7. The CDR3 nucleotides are TGTGCCAGCAGCTTGGGACAGGGTCCTCTACAAGAGACCCAGTACTTC. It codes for CASSLGQGPLQETQYF.

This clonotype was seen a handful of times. CDR3 in DNA: TGTGCCAGCAGTTACGGGGGTCAGGGTGGCTACACCTTC. This translates into CASSYGGQGGYTF. The chain recombines TRBV6-6 with TRBJ1-2; a possible D gene is TRBD1 (5 bases). The CDR3 has 13 residues. Trimming removed 2 bases at V and 7 bases at J, with 11 bases between. CDR1 is MNHNY, CDR2 SVGAGI, per germline (reference sequence).

For the CDR3, the DNA is TGTGCCAGCAGATTGGGAATCGATGCGCAGTATTTT. Its protein product is CASRLGIDAQYF. The rearrangement joins TRBV12-3 or TRBV12-4 to TRBJ2-3, with unresolved D. V lost 6 bases and J 10 bases, leaving 14 bases between the germline ends. The CDR3 covers 12 residues.

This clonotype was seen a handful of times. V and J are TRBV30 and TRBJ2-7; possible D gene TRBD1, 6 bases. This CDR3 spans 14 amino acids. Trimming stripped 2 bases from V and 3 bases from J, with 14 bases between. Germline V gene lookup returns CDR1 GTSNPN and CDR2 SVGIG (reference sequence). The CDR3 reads CAWSRGTQVYEQYF. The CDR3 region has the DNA TGTGCCTGGAGTAGGGGGACACAAGTCTACGAGCAGTACTTC.

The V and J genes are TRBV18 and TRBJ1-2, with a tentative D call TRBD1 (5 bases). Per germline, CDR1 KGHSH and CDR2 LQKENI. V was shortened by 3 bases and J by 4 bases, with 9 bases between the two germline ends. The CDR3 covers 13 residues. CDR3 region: CASSPDSAYGYTF. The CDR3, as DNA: TGTGCCAGCTCACCCGACAGCGCCTATGGCTACACCTTC.

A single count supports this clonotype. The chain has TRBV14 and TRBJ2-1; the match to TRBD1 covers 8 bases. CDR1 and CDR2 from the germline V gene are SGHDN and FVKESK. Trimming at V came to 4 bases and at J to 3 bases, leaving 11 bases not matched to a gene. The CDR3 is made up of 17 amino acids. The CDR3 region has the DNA TGTGCCAGCAGCCCACAGACCCAGGGGGCCCTCTACAATGAGCAGTTCTTC. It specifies CASSPQTQGALYNEQFF.

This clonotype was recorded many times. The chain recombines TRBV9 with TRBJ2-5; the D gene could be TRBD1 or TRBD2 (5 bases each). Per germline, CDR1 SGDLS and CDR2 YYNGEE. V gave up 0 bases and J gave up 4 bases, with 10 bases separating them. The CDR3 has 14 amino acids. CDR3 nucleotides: TGTGCCAGCAGCGTAGGAGGGGACCCAGAGACCCAGTACTTC. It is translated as CASSVGGDPETQYF.